The next 27 T cell receptor beta chains were all read from a single sample in a study of T cells in Graves' hyperthyroidism and ophthalmopathy. Authors of the study amplified TCR beta CDR3 regions from RNA transcripts. When the TCR CDR3 underwent first-round RT-PCR, the HTBI primer set was used. TCRdb independently ran MiXCR on the multiplex PCR reads; one entry per CDR3 protein. The data show about 680,000 distinct CDR3 sequences, with roughly a third seen just once and around 29% held by the top ten. Source material: blood. The receptors come from a woman in her thirties or forties with Graves' hyperthyroidism.

V gene TRBV5-1 combines with J gene TRBJ1-1; the D is unclear. The germline V and J ends were trimmed by 1 base and 2 bases, with 9 bases remaining between them. CDR3 length equals 14 residues. Germline V gives CDR1 SGHRS, CDR2 YFSETQ. CDR3: CASSLWIRNTEAFF. CDR3 bases: TGCGCCAGCAGCTTGTGGATACGAAACACTGAAGCTTTCTTT.

In its sample, this clonotype was seen once. A read error is possible here, since a much larger clone lies one base away. The chain has TRBV19 and TRBJ1-2; tentative D call: TRBD1 (5 bases). The CDR3 spans 12 residues. The germline CDR1 and CDR2 sequences are LNHDA and SQIVND (reference sequence). In DNA, the CDR3 is TGTGCCAGTAGTTGGGGGGACTATGGCCACACCTTC. Translated: CASSWGDYGHTF. The complete variable domain, with remaining parts taken from reference TRBV19 and TRBJ1-2, reads DGGITQSPKYLFRKEGQNVTLSCEQNLNHDAMYWYRQDPGQGLRLIYYSQIVNDFQKGDIAEGYSVSREKKESFPLTVTSAQKNPTAFYLCASSWGDYGHTFGSGTRLTVV.

The chain uses TRBV20-1 and TRBJ2-2; D gene uncertain. This CDR3 is built from 14 residues. Trimming cost V 6 bases and J 7 bases, with 18 bases left between them. The germline gives CDR1 DFQATT, CDR2 SNEGSKA (reference sequence). Here the CDR3 DNA reads TGCAGTGCCCGCCCACCTTCCGGTTTCGGGGAGCTGTTTTTT. Translated, it gives CSARPPSGFGELFF.

The V call is TRBV6-2 or TRBV6-3, the J call TRBJ1-4; D is possibly TRBD1 (5 bases). CDR3 size: 11 residues. V lost 7 bases, J lost 11 bases, and 11 bases lay in between. Germline CDR1 is MNHEY and CDR2 is SVGEGT. CDR3 in DNA: TGTGCCAGCACGACGGAGGGGAAACTGTTTTTT. This sequence encodes CASTTEGKLFF.

The sample holds a few counts of this clonotype. The V and J genes are TRBV7-9 and TRBJ1-6; D might be TRBD1 (6 bases). The germline V gene has CDR1 SEHNR and CDR2 FQNEAQ (reference sequence). CDR3 length: 13 residues. V was shortened by 6 bases and J by 7 bases, with 10 bases between the two germline ends. CDR3 in amino acids: CASSGGPNSPLHF. As DNA, the CDR3 is TGTGCCAGCAGTGGGGGCCCGAATTCACCCCTCCACTTT. The complete variable domain, with remaining parts taken from reference TRBV7-9 and TRBJ1-6, reads DTGVSQNPRHKITKRGQNVTFRCDPISEHNRLYWYRQTLGQGPEFLTYFQNEAQLEKSRLLSDRFSAERPKGSFSTLEIQRTEQGDSAMYLCASSGGPNSPLHFGNGTRLTVT.

The V call is TRBV11-1, the J call TRBJ2-1, with 7 positions matching TRBD2. The CDR3 has 15 amino acids. In germline, CDR1 is SGHAT, CDR2 FQDESV (reference sequence). Trimming cost V 5 bases and J 3 bases; bases outside gene matches: 7. The CDR3 DNA is TGTGCCAGCAGCCCTGAAGCGGGAATCTACAATGAGCAGTTCTTC. This sequence encodes CASSPEAGIYNEQFF.

The chain joins TRBV5-1 to TRBJ2-5; no reliable D call. Looked up from germline, CDR1 is SGHRS and CDR2 is YFSETQ. Trimming pared 0 bases from V and 3 bases from J, leaving 9 bases between. The CDR3 covers 14 residues. CDR3 residues: CASSLAGSKETQYF. The CDR3 DNA is TGCGCCAGCAGCTTGGCCGGCAGCAAAGAGACCCAGTACTTC.

The genes are TRBV20-1 and TRBJ1-6, with TRBD1 identical over 7 bases. The CDR3 loop spans 14 amino acids. V was pared by 3 bases and J by 7 bases, with 6 bases of the junction left unmatched. CDR1 DFQATT and CDR2 SNEGSKA come from the germline V gene (reference sequence). Here the CDR3 DNA reads TGCAGTGCTAGTACGACAGGGTGGAATTCACCCCTCCACTTT. This encodes CSASTTGWNSPLHF.

This chain joins TRBV2 and TRBJ1-1, with TRBD1 matching 11 bases. V shed 2 bases and J 3 bases; nucleotides not matched to a gene: 11. This CDR3 spans 18 amino acids. Germline-derived CDR1 and CDR2 are SNHLY and FYNNEI. CDR3 coding DNA: TGTGCCAGCAGTGAAACGGGGACAGGGGGAGTACCTGACACTGAAGCTTTCTTT. Protein product: CASSETGTGGVPDTEAFF.

The genes are TRBV2 and TRBJ2-3; D remains unclear. The CDR3 sequence is 15 residues long. The germline gives CDR1 SNHLY, CDR2 FYNNEI. The V gene lost 2 bases and the J gene lost 2 bases, with 11 bases spanning the gap. Written as DNA, the CDR3 is TGTGCCAGCAGTGAACGGCCCACCTCCACAGATACGCAGTATTTT. This translates into CASSERPTSTDTQYF.

This clonotype was detected many times. J is TRBJ1-1 and V is TRBV2; maybe TRBD1 (5 bases). This CDR3 comprises 12 residues. Germline V CDR1 and CDR2: SNHLY, FYNNEI. V was pared by 4 bases and J by 10 bases, with 13 bases between. The CDR3 nucleotides read TGTGCCAGCAGTGCCGGACATCATCCAGCTTTCTTT. Its protein product is CASSAGHHPAFF.

This sequence joins TRBV7-3 and TRBJ2-7; the match to TRBD1 covers 8 bases. Matching the DNA end better, TRBJ2-1 makes the J call doubtful. The germline V gene encodes CDR1 SGHTA and CDR2 FQGTGA. The CDR3 covers 15 residues. The CDR3 nucleotides are TGTGCCAGCAGCCAAGACATGAGGACAGGGACTGAGCAGTTCTTC. Its protein product is CASSQDMRTGTEQFF.

In this sample, this clonotype turned up many times. The rearrangement links TRBV6-5 to TRBJ2-2; 9 bases agree with TRBD2. V gave up 6 bases and J gave up 2 bases; unmatched junction bases: 4. Germline V CDR1 and CDR2: MNHEY, SVGAGI. This CDR3 contains 15 residues. CDR3 sequence: CASRPTSGNTGELFF. The CDR3 region has the DNA TGTGCCAGCAGGCCGACTAGCGGTAACACCGGGGAGCTGTTTTTT.

Many counts were recorded for this clonotype. The chain employs TRBV7-9 and TRBJ1-2; 11 bases map to TRBD1. CDR1 and CDR2 from the germline V gene are SEHNR and FQNEAQ (reference sequence). The CDR3 has 14 residues. V shed 5 bases, J shed 6 bases, and the junction held 5 bases outside the gene matches. DNA of the CDR3: TGTGCCAGCAGCCAGGGACAGGGGGGTGATGGCTACACCTTC. It is translated as CASSQGQGGDGYTF.

The table lists this clonotype with a few counts. The chain combines TRBV6-5 with TRBJ1-2; 9 bases agree with TRBD1. The germline V gene encodes CDR1 MNHEY and CDR2 SVGAGI. J was trimmed by 0 bases and V by 6 bases; bases with no gene match: 2. The CDR3 sequence is 14 residues long. The CDR3 DNA reads TGTGCCAGCAGGTGGACAGGGGCTAACTATGGCTACACCTTC. Amino acids: CASRWTGANYGYTF.

The chain links TRBV29-1 to TRBJ2-7; 7 bases are shared with TRBD1. CDR1 is SQVTM and CDR2 is ANQGSEA in the germline V gene. The CDR3 runs to 15 residues. The V and J ends lost 2 bases and 0 bases, in that order; junction bases with no gene match: 7. As DNA, the CDR3 is TGCAGCGTTGAAAAGGGGCCAGGGGGCTCCTACGAGCAGTACTTC. Translation gives CSVEKGPGGSYEQYF.

This clonotype has at least ten counts. The chain joins TRBV2 to TRBJ1-5; D possibly corresponds to TRBD1 (5 bases). The CDR3 sequence is 16 residues long. Deletions cut 5 bases from V and 1 base from J, with 15 bases between. Looked up from germline, CDR1 is SNHLY and CDR2 is FYNNEI. The CDR3 loop reads CASSKAGWGSNQPQHF. In nucleotides, the CDR3 is TGTGCCAGCAGTAAGGCAGGGTGGGGGAGCAATCAGCCCCAGCATTTT.

This clonotype was counted a single time. This chain connects TRBV5-1 to TRBJ2-2; D is perhaps TRBD2 (6 bases). Germline V gives CDR1 SGHRS, CDR2 YFSETQ. Trimming took 5 bases from V and 4 from J, leaving 15 bases between them. This CDR3 is 15 amino acids long. CDR3 coding DNA: TGCGCCAGCAGGGATGGAGGGATTATCACCGGGGAGCTGTTTTTT. Its translation: CASRDGGIITGELFF.

This clonotype appeared a few times. The chain uses TRBV6-6 and TRBJ2-2; D not certain. CDR3 length: 14 amino acids. Germline V CDR1 and CDR2: MNHNY, SVGAGI (reference sequence). V was cut by 6 bases and J by 1 base, with 9 bases left in between. CDR3 region: CASRVEWNTGELFF. The CDR3 DNA reads as TGTGCCAGCAGGGTTGAATGGAACACCGGGGAGCTGTTTTTT.

With regard to this clonotype: A read error may produce the germline difference seen at one junction end. The chain recombines TRBV5-6 with TRBJ1-1; D is ambiguous. The germline V gene has CDR1 SGHDT and CDR2 YYEEEE. The CDR3 length is 14 residues. The CDR3 DNA is TGTGCCAGCGGCTTCCGCAGCATGAACACTGAAGCTTTCTTT. Its protein product is CASGFRSMNTEAFF.

This clonotype showed up many times. The V and J genes are TRBV7-2 and TRBJ2-7; 11 nucleotides line up with TRBD2. CDR3 length equals 16 residues. The ends lost 5 bases at V and 0 bases at J; junction bases unmatched: 6. Germline V gene lookup returns CDR1 SGHTA and CDR2 FQGNSA. This CDR3 is CASSPRTSGPSYEQYF. In DNA form, the CDR3 reads TGTGCCAGCAGCCCTAGGACTAGCGGGCCCTCCTACGAGCAGTACTTC.

This clonotype was seen a handful of times. The rearrangement joins TRBV27 to TRBJ2-5; D is unclear. V was cut by 8 bases and J by 8 bases, with 9 bases left in between. Germline V CDR1 and CDR2: MNHEY, SMNVEV (reference sequence). The CDR3 is 10 residues long. This CDR3 reads CASGQQTQYF. The CDR3 DNA follows: TGTGCCAGCGGGCAGCAAACCCAGTACTTC.

For this clonotype: The CDR3 end shows no conserved phenylalanine or tryptophan, and so a read error is likely. The chain couples TRBV7-2 to TRBJ1-2; a weak D match, TRBD1 (6 bases). Germline CDR1 reads SGHTA; CDR2 reads FQGNSA. This CDR3 is built from 16 residues. V lost 5 bases to trimming and J lost 6 bases, with 22 bases between them. DNA for the CDR3: TGTGCCAGCAGCCGAGCATCCGGGGGGGGGCGAGATGGCTACACCCTC. This gives the protein CASSRASGGGRDGYTL.

This clonotype occurred many times. The chain joins TRBV7-8 to TRBJ1-3, with 9 bases matching TRBD1. Looked up from germline, CDR1 is SGHVS and CDR2 is FQNEAQ. The CDR3 spans 16 residues. Trimming removed 2 bases from V and 1 base from J; junction bases left unmatched: 3. The CDR3 protein is CASSLRQGVSGNTIYF. CDR3 bases: TGTGCCAGCAGCTTACGACAGGGGGTTTCTGGAAACACCATATATTTT.

This clonotype has a count of ten or more. The chain joins TRBV25-1 to TRBJ2-7; TRBD2 matches at 8 bases. V shed 5 bases, J shed 0 bases, and the junction held 3 bases outside the gene matches. CDR1 is MGHDK and CDR2 is SYGVNS in the germline V gene. This CDR3 has 14 amino acids. The CDR3 is CASSYSGTSYEQYF. The DNA of the CDR3 is TGTGCCAGCAGTTATAGCGGGACCTCCTACGAGCAGTACTTC.

This clonotype is a singleton in its sample. This sequence joins TRBV10-2 and TRBJ1-1; 7 positions match TRBD1. In germline, CDR1 is WSHSY, CDR2 SAAADI. V lost 4 bases to trimming and J lost 6 bases; unmatched junction nucleotides: 5. CDR3 length equals 13 residues. CDR3 amino acids: CASSGGRGSEAFF. CDR3 in DNA: TGCGCCAGCAGTGGTGGCAGGGGGTCTGAAGCTTTCTTT.

The chain couples TRBV19 to TRBJ1-5; 10 bases are shared with TRBD1. V was clipped by 10 bases and J by 6 bases; unmatched bases: 9. Germline V gene lookup returns CDR1 LNHDA and CDR2 SQIVND (reference sequence). The length of the CDR3 is 14 residues. For the CDR3, the DNA is TGTGCCACCGCGGGGGGACAGGGGCGTCAGCCCCAGCATTTT. This encodes CATAGGQGRQPQHF. The full variable domain, with the rest looked up from reference TRBV19 and TRBJ1-5, is DGGITQSPKYLFRKEGQNVTLSCEQNLNHDAMYWYRQDPGQGLRLIYYSQIVNDFQKGDIAEGYSVSREKKESFPLTVTSAQKNPTAFYLCATAGGQGRQPQHFGDGTRLSIL.